The T cell receptor (beta chain) under discussion was sequenced for a study of blood T cell repertoires in COVID-19. The wider study: There were acute and convalescent COVID-19 samples, and they came from the United States, Italy and Spain.

Measured with immunoSEQ multiplex PCR; TCRdb has only the in-frame clones, and not every one. In the table there are some 230,000 clones, 70% to 90% of which are singletons. Germline CDR1 is LNHNV and CDR2 is YYDKDF (reference sequence). The CDR3 is made up of 18 amino acids. V lost 6 bases, J lost 4 bases, and 16 bases stayed unmatched. The sample comprised peripheral blood. This TCR was recovered from a woman between 50 and 59 years old with COVID-19, enrolled during active disease. This chain joins TRBV15 and TRBJ1-3; 9 nucleotides align to TRBD1. The CDR3 loop is CATRTTGQGVLTGNTIYF. The CDR3, as DNA: TGTGCCACCAGGACCACGGGACAGGGCGTTCTAACAGGAAACACCATATATTTT.